The 27 T cell receptor beta chains below come from one sample, sequenced in a study of T cell clonality in common variable immunodeficiency (dated by TCRdb to 2013 to 2016). Broad study findings and their caveats: CVID TCRbeta sequences reportedly showed fewer deletions and N-nucleotide insertions and lacked highly modified clones with 13 or more V deletions.

Library method: the immunoSEQ multiplex PCR assay. TCRdb carries this immuneACCESS record with in-frame sequences only. Its versions omit some clonotypes, under half of them owing to an unresolved V gene in the studies checked, with the rest unexplained. The data for this sample show 15,000 to 25,000 clones, each detected more than once. The ten largest account for around a quarter of the sample. For these receptors, no antigen is known. Source material: peripheral blood mononuclear cells. Source of these receptors: a human donor with common variable immunodeficiency.

This clone was found many times. The read ends 3 residues before the CDR3 terminus; that terminus is restored from the germline J gene. The chain uses TRBV23-1 and TRBJ2-7; D perhaps matches TRBD1 (6 bases). TRBV23-1 is an ORF, with its function uncertain. Trimming removed 2 bases at V and 0 bases at J, with 14 bases between. The CDR3 consists of 16 residues. This chain's CDR3 is CASSQPGHLHSYEQYF. The CDR3 DNA, read in part, is TGCGCCAGCAGTCAACCGGGACACCTACACTCCTACGAG.

CDR3 residues: CAWSIQGLPSGNTIYF. CDR3 DNA, as far as it was read: TGTGCCTGGAGTATCCAGGGGCTCCCCTCTGGAAACACC. The chain joins TRBV30 to TRBJ1-3; D possibly corresponds to TRBD1 (6 bases). The sequenced fragment ends 3 residues before the CDR3 boundary, so the rest is inferred from the germline J gene. Germline loops: CDR1 GTSNPN, CDR2 SVGIG (reference sequence). This CDR3 contains 16 residues. The V end was cut by 2 bases, the J end by 0 bases, with 14 bases between.

This clone is medium-sized by share. The CDR3 is cut off 3 residues early in the read; its end comes from the germline J gene. The rearrangement uses TRBV7-3 and TRBJ1-2, with 9 bases fitting TRBD1. The CDR3 contains 15 residues. Germline trimming cut 6 bases from V and 2 bases from J; bases unmatched to any gene: 7. Germline loops: CDR1 SGHTA, CDR2 FQGTGA. Partial CDR3 DNA: TGTGCCAGCAGACCGCAAACAGGGGGCAACTATGGC. Translated, it gives CASRPQTGGNYG. The whole CDR3 protein reads CASRPQTGGNYGYTF.

On this clone itself: The read terminates 3 residues ahead of where the CDR3 ends, so the germline J gene completes it. The chain combines TRBV6-1 with TRBJ1-6, with 8 bases matching TRBD1. V lost 3 bases to trimming and J lost 3 bases; unmatched junction nucleotides: 1. This CDR3 contains 15 residues. Germline CDR1 MNHNS, CDR2 SASEGT. CDR3 region: CASSDGQGYNSPLHF. The part of the CDR3 DNA that was read is TGTGCCAGCAGTGATGGACAGGGCTATAATTCACCC.

Remarks on this clone: The CDR3 is cut off 3 residues early in the read; its end comes from the germline J gene. The chain links TRBV30 to TRBJ1-5; D gene uncertain. Trimming removed 1 base from V and 3 bases from J, with 7 bases in between. The CDR3 consists of 13 residues. CDR1 and CDR2 (germline): GTSNPN, SVGIG (reference sequence). The CDR3 reads CAWSGGNNQPQHF. The sequenced part of the CDR3 DNA is TGTGCCTGGAGTGGCGGCAACAATCAGCCC.

Points on this clone: Read data end 3 residues before the CDR3 end; the end is taken from the germline J gene. This sequence joins TRBV7-9 and TRBJ2-7; D is possibly TRBD2 (7 bases). CDR1 is SEHNR and CDR2 is FQNEAQ in the germline V gene (reference sequence). This CDR3 has 14 residues. V shed 3 bases and J shed 3 bases, with 12 bases lying between them. CDR3 sequence reads: CASSLTGGFYEQYF. The CDR3 bases that were read are TGTGCCAGCAGCTTGACGGGGGGCTTCTACGAG.

As for this clone: The sequenced fragment ends 3 residues before the CDR3 boundary, so the rest is inferred from the germline J gene. This chain connects TRBV2 to TRBJ2-1, with TRBD2 identical over 8 bases. Trimming removed 5 bases from V and 8 bases from J; junction bases left unmatched: 14. This CDR3 has 16 residues. CDR1 and CDR2 from the germline V gene are SNHLY and FYNNEI. CDR3: CASSPNPGLGLDEQFF. CDR3 DNA (partial): TGTGCCAGCAGTCCTAATCCGGGACTAGGTCTCGATGAG.

This clone appeared a few times. The CDR3 end is not reached by the read, which stops 3 residues before it; the germline J gene fills it in. This chain uses TRBV30 with TRBJ1-1, with D unresolved. Germline V gene lookup returns CDR1 GTSNPN and CDR2 SVGIG (reference sequence). The CDR3 covers 10 residues. Trimming removed 5 bases from V and 5 bases from J, with 6 bases in between. Here the CDR3 reads CAWDKTEAFF. Incomplete CDR3 DNA: TGTGCCTGGGACAAAACTGAA.

This clone has just a few counts. The missing CDR3 end, 3 residues past where the read stops, is filled in from the germline J gene. V and J are TRBV6-2 or TRBV6-3 and TRBJ2-7, with 8 bases lining up with TRBD1. The CDR3 has 13 residues. CDR1 and CDR2 (germline): MNHEY, SVGEGT. The trim removed 6 bases at V and 3 bases at J, leaving 4 bases unmatched. CDR3 bases read: TGTGCCAGCAGAAAGACAGGGGACTACGAG. Amino acids: CASRKTGDYE. The whole CDR3 is CASRKTGDYEQYF.

Turning to this clone: The read falls 3 residues short of the CDR3 end, and the missing part is taken from the germline J gene. The V gene is TRBV5-5, the J gene TRBJ1-3; TRBD1 aligns across 7 bases. CDR1 is SGHKS and CDR2 is YYEKEE in the germline V gene (reference sequence). The CDR3 length is 15 residues. J was trimmed by 1 base and V by 2 bases; bases with no gene match: 3. The CDR3 DNA, read in part, is TGTGCCAGCAGCTTAGGGGGCGAATCTGGAAACACC. This gives the protein CASSLGGESGNT. The whole CDR3 region reads CASSLGGESGNTIYF.

On this clone itself: The CDR3 extends 3 residues past the end of the read, so its final part is completed from the germline J gene. The gene calls are TRBV19 and TRBJ1-2; no firm D call. The germline V gene has CDR1 LNHDA and CDR2 SQIVND (reference sequence). V dropped 6 bases and J dropped 1 base, with 15 bases sitting between them. The CDR3 extends over 15 amino acids. The CDR3 protein is CASSIDHQVNYGYTF. The sequenced part of the CDR3 DNA is TGTGCCAGTAGCATTGATCACCAGGTTAACTATGGC. Looking up the rest from reference TRBV19 and TRBJ1-2 gives the full variable domain: DGGITQSPKYLFRKEGQNVTLSCEQNLNHDAMYWYRQDPGQGLRLIYYSQIVNDFQKGDIAEGYSVSREKKESFPLTVTSAQKNPTAFYLCASSIDHQVNYGYTFGSGTRLTVV.

A word on this clone: The CDR3 is cut off 3 residues early in the read; its end comes from the germline J gene. The chain employs TRBV2 and TRBJ2-3; 8 bases match TRBD1. Germline values: CDR1 SNHLY, CDR2 FYNNEI. The CDR3 sequence is 13 residues long. V gave up 6 bases and J gave up 3 bases; unmatched junction bases: 2. CDR3 in amino acids: CASRDRVTDTQYF. CDR3 DNA, as far as it was read: TGTGCCAGCAGGGACAGGGTTACAGATACG.

As to this clone: The read ends 3 residues shy of where the CDR3 ends; the end is completed using the germline J gene. The chain links TRBV7-9 to TRBJ2-1; 8 bases are a match to TRBD2. Germline CDR1 is SEHNR and CDR2 is FQNEAQ (reference sequence). The length of the CDR3 is 13 residues. V dropped 3 bases and J dropped 9; count of bases not matched to a gene: 4. The sequenced part of the CDR3 DNA is TGTGCCAGCAGCTTTTTCGGGGGGGGTGAG. Its translation: CASSFFGGGE. The entire CDR3 sequence reads CASSFFGGGEQFF. The full variable domain, its missing parts supplied by reference TRBV7-9 and TRBJ2-1, is DTGVSQNPRHKITKRGQNVTFRCDPISEHNRLYWYRQTLGQGPEFLTYFQNEAQLEKSRLLSDRFSAERPKGSFSTLEIQRTEQGDSAMYLCASSFFGGGEQFFGPGTRLTVL.

In the case of this clone: The read ends 3 residues shy of where the CDR3 ends; the end is completed using the germline J gene. The rearrangement uses TRBV6-2 or TRBV6-3 and TRBJ1-1; a possible D gene is TRBD1 (5 bases). The CDR3 runs to 14 residues. CDR1 and CDR2 (germline): MNHEY, SVGEGT. V was shortened by 5 bases and J by 5 bases, with 15 bases between the two germline ends. The CDR3 protein is CASSPGGGYTEAFF. CDR3 DNA, as far as it was read: TGTGCCAGCAGTCCCGGGGGGGGGTATACTGAA.

As regards this clone: The read ends 3 residues early relative to the CDR3; the germline J gene fills the gap. The rearrangement uses TRBV7-2 and TRBJ2-7; TRBD1 agrees at 10 bases. J lost 6 bases, V lost 5 bases, and 10 bases had no gene match. CDR3 length equals 15 residues. From germline, CDR1 is SGHTA and CDR2 FQGNSA. Partial CDR3 DNA: TGTGCCAGCAGCCAACGACAGGGGGCTGGATCCGAG. It specifies CASSQRQGAGSE. The full-length CDR3 reads as CASSQRQGAGSEQYF.

This clone was seen a handful of times. The read ends 3 residues early relative to the CDR3; the germline J gene fills the gap. The rearrangement uses TRBV7-9 and TRBJ2-3; possibly TRBD1 for D (5 bases). CDR1 is SEHNR, CDR2 FQNEAQ, per germline (reference sequence). V was trimmed by 5 bases and J by 2 bases, leaving 14 bases between them. The CDR3 is made up of 15 amino acids. The sequenced part of the CDR3 DNA is TGTGCCAGCAGCACCCCCAAGGGGAACACAGATACG. Its translation is CASSTPKGNTDT. The full-length CDR3 reads as CASSTPKGNTDTQYF. The whole variable domain, filled in from reference TRBV7-9 and TRBJ2-3, reads DTGVSQNPRHKITKRGQNVTFRCDPISEHNRLYWYRQTLGQGPEFLTYFQNEAQLEKSRLLSDRFSAERPKGSFSTLEIQRTEQGDSAMYLCASSTPKGNTDTQYFGPGTRLTVL.

In the case of this clone: The read falls 3 residues short of the CDR3 end, and the missing part is taken from the germline J gene. The chain combines TRBV7-3 with TRBJ2-3; D perhaps matches TRBD1 (6 bases). The germline V gene has CDR1 SGHTA and CDR2 FQGTGA. The CDR3 totals 16 residues. The V and J ends lost 2 bases and 0 bases respectively, with 12 bases between them. Incomplete CDR3 DNA: TGTGCCAGCAGCTTATACAGGGTCATTAGCACAGATACG. Protein product: CASSLYRVISTDT. The whole CDR3 reads CASSLYRVISTDTQYF.

There are a few counts of this clone. The CDR3: CASSQQAGVPYEQYF. CDR3 DNA (partial): TGTGCCAGCAGCCAGCAAGCGGGAGTCCCCTACGAG. The rearrangement links TRBV7-2 to TRBJ2-7; 8 nucleotides align to TRBD2. Read data end 3 residues before the CDR3 end; the end is taken from the germline J gene. The junction had 8 bases not matched to a gene; V was cut back by 5 bases and J by 2 bases. The germline gives CDR1 SGHTA, CDR2 FQGNSA. The CDR3 extends over 15 amino acids.

This clone was detected only a few times. The CDR3 end lies 3 residues beyond the end of the read and is filled in from the germline J gene. The V gene is TRBV19, the J gene TRBJ2-5; a weak D match, TRBD1 (5 bases). Per germline, CDR1 LNHDA and CDR2 SQIVND (reference sequence). V was clipped by 1 base and J by 4 bases, with 10 bases between them. CDR3 size: 14 residues. The CDR3 spells CASSIGGRVETQYF. The sequenced CDR3 bases are TGTGCCAGTAGTATAGGAGGCAGGGTAGAGACC.

With regard to this clone: Read sequence stops 3 residues before the CDR3 end, and the germline J gene provides the missing end. V gene TRBV7-9 combines with J gene TRBJ1-4; tentative D call: TRBD1 (6 bases). From germline, CDR1 is SEHNR and CDR2 FQNEAQ (reference sequence). The CDR3 sequence is 14 residues long. Trimming shortened V by 3 bases and J by 8 bases, and 13 bases separated the two germline ends. This CDR3 is CASSLDRASEKLFF. Incomplete CDR3 DNA: TGTGCCAGCAGCTTGGACAGAGCCTCGGAAAAA.

In its sample, this clone is medium-sized. The read finishes 3 residues shy of the CDR3 end, and the germline J gene is used to complete it. The chain joins TRBV12-3 or TRBV12-4 to TRBJ2-5; perhaps TRBD2 as D (7 bases). Trimming left V 1 base short and J 7 bases short, with 13 bases between. The CDR3 has 14 residues. CDR3: CASSLGGGLGTQYF. CDR3 DNA (partial): TGTGCCAGCAGTTTAGGGGGGGGCTTGGGGACC.

About this clone: The CDR3 goes on 3 residues after the read ends, and that part is filled in from the germline J gene. The V gene is TRBV7-9, the J gene TRBJ1-1; a weak D match, TRBD1 (5 bases). This CDR3 has 14 residues. Germline V gives CDR1 SEHNR, CDR2 FQNEAQ (reference sequence). Trimming removed 2 bases at V and 6 bases at J, with 13 bases between. The CDR3 is CASSLRGVSSEAFF. The CDR3 bases that were read are TGTGCCAGCAGCTTAAGAGGGGTTTCTTCTGAA. The variable domain in full, completed from reference TRBV7-9 and TRBJ1-1, reads DTGVSQNPRHKITKRGQNVTFRCDPISEHNRLYWYRQTLGQGPEFLTYFQNEAQLEKSRLLSDRFSAERPKGSFSTLEIQRTEQGDSAMYLCASSLRGVSSEAFFGQGTRLTVV.

This clone has a handful of counts. The sequenced fragment ends 3 residues before the CDR3 boundary, so the rest is inferred from the germline J gene. The chain recombines TRBV18 with TRBJ2-7, with D possibly being TRBD1 (5 bases). CDR3 length: 14 amino acids. Germline CDR1 is KGHSH and CDR2 is LQKENI. The V end was cut by 3 bases, the J end by 3 bases, with 12 bases between. CDR3: CASSPTDQGYEQYF. CDR3 DNA (partial): TGTGCCAGCTCACCCACGGACCAGGGCTACGAG.

The table lists this clone with many counts. The read stops 3 residues short of the end of the CDR3; the missing end is completed from the germline J gene. V and J are TRBV5-4 and TRBJ1-6, with a weak D call TRBD1 (5 bases). This CDR3 has 15 residues. Per germline, CDR1 SGHNT and CDR2 YYREEE (reference sequence). The CDR3 sequence: CASSFKSIAGGPLHF. Incomplete CDR3 DNA: TGTGCCAGCAGCTTTAAATCCATAGCGGGGGGGCCC.

The sample holds a few counts of this clone. The read halts 3 residues ahead of the CDR3 end, with the missing end drawn from the germline J gene. This chain connects TRBV7-2 to TRBJ2-7; TRBD2 matches at 9 bases. The ends lost 0 bases at V and 3 bases at J; junction bases unmatched: 6. This CDR3 has 16 amino acids. Germline CDR1 SGHTA, CDR2 FQGNSA. The CDR3 region is CASSLARASGDYEQYF. The CDR3 DNA, read in part, is TGTGCCAGCAGCTTAGCGCGGGCTAGCGGGGACTACGAG. The full variable domain, with the rest looked up from reference TRBV7-2 and TRBJ2-7, is GAGVSQSPSNKVTEKGKDVELRCDPISGHTALYWYRQSLGQGLEFLIYFQGNSAPDKSGLPSDRFSAERTGGSVSTLTIQRTQQEDSAVYLCASSLARASGDYEQYFGPGTRLTVT.

The sequenced part of the CDR3 DNA is TGTGCCAGCAGCTCCGGGACAGGGAATTTTAAGACC. This translates into CASSSGTGNFKT. The entire CDR3 is CASSSGTGNFKTQYF. The chain uses TRBV7-6 and TRBJ2-5; TRBD1 agrees at 9 bases. The read terminates 3 residues ahead of where the CDR3 ends, so the germline J gene completes it. The V and J ends lost 4 bases and 6 bases, in that order; junction bases with no gene match: 9. This CDR3 is built from 15 residues. The germline CDR1 and CDR2 sequences are SGHVS and FNYEAQ.

This clone showed up just a few times. Read data end 3 residues before the CDR3 end; the end is taken from the germline J gene. The chain combines TRBV19 with TRBJ2-3; 10 nucleotides line up with TRBD1. Looked up from germline, CDR1 is LNHDA and CDR2 is SQIVND (reference sequence). Losses at the gene ends were 2 bases for V and 1 base for J; bases not matched to a gene: 6. This CDR3 is 17 amino acids long. The CDR3 bases that were read are TGTGCCAGTAGTATATCTGGGACAGGGGTTGGCACAGATACG. Encoded protein: CASSISGTGVGTDT. The whole CDR3 region reads CASSISGTGVGTDTQYF. The full variable domain, completed using reference TRBV19 and TRBJ2-3, is DGGITQSPKYLFRKEGQNVTLSCEQNLNHDAMYWYRQDPGQGLRLIYYSQIVNDFQKGDIAEGYSVSREKKESFPLTVTSAQKNPTAFYLCASSISGTGVGTDTQYFGPGTRLTVL.